This TCR beta chain was captured by sequencing in a study of blood T cell repertoires in COVID-19. V was pared by 0 bases and J by 5 bases, with 4 bases between. The germline CDR1 and CDR2 sequences are GTSNPN and SVGIG (reference sequence). This CDR3 comprises 11 residues. In the original analysis: Nucleated cell counts were estimated from reference gene primer amplification. This table comes from immunoSEQ multiplex PCR, and its TCRdb copy is limited to in-frame clones, with some not included. V, J and clone size were drawn from that table, and D and trimming were deduced from the DNA. The sample includes around 200,000 clones, more than 75% of them seen just once.

The clonotype originates from an older man with acute or convalescent COVID-19. This chain uses TRBV30 with TRBJ2-5; D gene ambiguous. Input material: peripheral blood. CDR3 in DNA: TGTGCCTGGAGTGTGGGCGAGACCCAGTACTTC. It yields the protein CAWSVGETQYF. Looking up the rest from reference TRBV30 and TRBJ2-5 gives the full variable domain: SQTIHQWPATLVQPVGSPLSLECTVEGTSNPNLYWYRQAAGRGLQLLFYSVGIGQISSEVPQNLSASRPQDRQFILSSKKLLLSDSGFYLCAWSVGETQYFGPGTRLLVL.